The sequence of this TCR beta chain was determined in a study of cytomegalovirus exposure and HLA in healthy donors. Study-wide results and caveats: Near-uniform donor sequencing depth was presumed by presence/absence analyses.

13 Jbeta primers and 60 Vbeta primers were used for the PCR. Measured with immunoSEQ multiplex PCR; TCRdb has only the in-frame clones, and not every one. The repertoire has fewer than 200,000 clones, roughly 79% of them found once; the top ten carry less than 8%. About this clone itself: Its antigen is unidentified.

J lost 4 bases, V lost 6 bases, and 4 bases had no gene match. The CDR3 is 14 residues long. Looked up from germline, CDR1 is MNHEY and CDR2 is SVGAGI. Sequencing input: PBMCs. The V and J genes are TRBV6-5 and TRBJ2-2; 8 positions match TRBD1. This TCR was sampled from a man in his forties or fifties in good health and CMV-seropositive. The CDR3 reads CASRDRAGTGELFF. For the CDR3, the DNA is TGTGCCAGCAGGGACAGGGCGGGCACCGGGGAGCTGTTTTTT.